Listed below are T cell receptor beta chains from one sample, sequenced in a study of blood T cell repertoires in COVID-19. Method: immunoSEQ multiplex PCR; TCRdb's copy keeps in-frame clones and lacks some. Of about 280,000 clones in the sample, 87% were seen once. Material: PBMCs or T cells enriched from blood (not recorded which). Source of these receptors: a woman in her 40s who had recovered from COVID-19. CDR3s leave out the opening cysteine and the closing phenylalanine or tryptophan.

v_call: TRBV6-5; j_call: TRBJ1-5; cdr3_aa: ASSTGSRSNQPQH
v_call: TRBV3-1/TRBV3-2; j_call: TRBJ1-1; cdr3_aa: ASSPGQGSAAF
v_call: TRBV7-2; j_call: TRBJ2-3; cdr3_aa: ASSAGTSGSADTQY
v_call: TRBV7-2; j_call: TRBJ1-2; cdr3_aa: ASSSTGTGYGYT
v_call: TRBV9; j_call: TRBJ1-6; cdr3_aa: ASSVESGAYNSPLH
v_call: TRBV27; j_call: TRBJ2-1; cdr3_aa: ASSFYTDNEQF
v_call: TRBV2; j_call: TRBJ2-1; cdr3_aa: ASSPGLGGYNEQF
v_call: TRBV24-1; j_call: TRBJ2-5; cdr3_aa: ATSVSKTQETQY
v_call: TRBV28; j_call: TRBJ1-6; cdr3_aa: ASILTGEYNSPLH
v_call: TRBV5-4; j_call: TRBJ2-7; cdr3_aa: ASSEGQGVNYEQY
v_call: TRBV10-3; j_call: TRBJ2-1; cdr3_aa: AISDSRSGRGDEQF
v_call: TRBV7-2; j_call: TRBJ1-2; cdr3_aa: ASSLEAGLYGYT
v_call: TRBV7-9; j_call: TRBJ1-1; cdr3_aa: ASSLGLGQGAKNTEAF
v_call: TRBV4-3; j_call: TRBJ1-6; cdr3_aa: ASSQGVERNSPLH
v_call: TRBV28; j_call: TRBJ1-2; cdr3_aa: ASRTGGELYGYT
v_call: TRBV11-3; j_call: TRBJ2-1; cdr3_aa: ASSLGGLAPNEQF
v_call: TRBV7-3; j_call: TRBJ2-2; cdr3_aa: ASSSVGGTGELF
v_call: TRBV5-8; j_call: TRBJ2-7; cdr3_aa: ASSLAGRGQY
v_call: TRBV11-2; j_call: TRBJ2-5; cdr3_aa: ASSFGGWQETQY
v_call: TRBV7-8; j_call: TRBJ2-2; cdr3_aa: ASSLAHLANTGELF
v_call: TRBV6-5; j_call: TRBJ2-5; cdr3_aa: ASRSAQETQY
v_call: TRBV5-1; j_call: TRBJ1-4; cdr3_aa: ASSLGGGNEKLF
v_call: TRBV2; j_call: TRBJ2-7; cdr3_aa: AIDDGASGYEQY
v_call: TRBV5-8; j_call: TRBJ1-5; cdr3_aa: ASSFGTAGTYNQPQH
v_call: TRBV30; j_call: TRBJ2-3; cdr3_aa: AWRTSGTDTQY
v_call: TRBV7-6; j_call: TRBJ1-6; cdr3_aa: ASSSRTGGNNSPLH
v_call: TRBV7-9; j_call: TRBJ1-2; cdr3_aa: ASSSVSGLDGYT
v_call: TRBV6-2/TRBV6-3; j_call: TRBJ1-3; cdr3_aa: ASSYGFFGQGIGISGNTIY
v_call: TRBV30; j_call: TRBJ2-7; cdr3_aa: AWSVGSGRVEQY
v_call: TRBV30; j_call: TRBJ2-7; cdr3_aa: ASRGQGAGEQY
v_call: TRBV7-8; j_call: TRBJ2-7; cdr3_aa: ASRGSSQGYEQY
v_call: TRBV21-1; j_call: TRBJ1-3; cdr3_aa: ASSKKNPAGNTIY
v_call: TRBV7-9; j_call: TRBJ2-7; cdr3_aa: ASSPGVGGDEQY